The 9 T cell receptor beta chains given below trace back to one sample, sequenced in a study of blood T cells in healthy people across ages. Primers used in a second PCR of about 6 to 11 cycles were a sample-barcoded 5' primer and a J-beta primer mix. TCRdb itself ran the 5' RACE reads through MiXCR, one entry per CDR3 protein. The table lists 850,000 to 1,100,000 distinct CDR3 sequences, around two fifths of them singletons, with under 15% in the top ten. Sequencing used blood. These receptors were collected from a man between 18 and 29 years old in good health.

The CDR3 DNA reads TGTGCCAGCAGTTTATTGCAGCACCGGGAAGAGACCCAGTACTTC. Its protein is CASSLLQHREETQYF. This chain uses TRBV28 with TRBJ2-7; no clear D gene. With the DNA end fitting TRBJ2-5 better, the J assignment may be wrong. The CDR3 is 15 amino acids. The germline gives CDR1 MDHEN, CDR2 SYDVKM.

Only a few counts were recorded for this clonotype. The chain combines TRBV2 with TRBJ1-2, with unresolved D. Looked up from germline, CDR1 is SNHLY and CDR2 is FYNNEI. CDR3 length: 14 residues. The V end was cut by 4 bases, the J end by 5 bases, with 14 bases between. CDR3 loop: CASSVVPAAYGYTF. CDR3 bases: TGTGCCAGCAGTGTCGTCCCGGCAGCTTATGGCTACACCTTC.

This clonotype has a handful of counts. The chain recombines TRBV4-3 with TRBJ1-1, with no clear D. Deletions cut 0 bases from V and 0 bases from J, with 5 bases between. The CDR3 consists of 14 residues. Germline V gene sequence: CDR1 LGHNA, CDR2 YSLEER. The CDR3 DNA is TGCGCCAGCAGCCAAGATGCGGTGAACACTGAAGCTTTCTTT. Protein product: CASSQDAVNTEAFF.

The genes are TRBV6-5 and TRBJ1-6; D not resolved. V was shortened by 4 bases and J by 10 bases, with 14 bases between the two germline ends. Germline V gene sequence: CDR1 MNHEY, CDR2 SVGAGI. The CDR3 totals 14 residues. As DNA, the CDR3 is TGTGCCAGCAGTTCTTTTGGGATGGACTCACCCCTCCACTTT. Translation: CASSSFGMDSPLHF.

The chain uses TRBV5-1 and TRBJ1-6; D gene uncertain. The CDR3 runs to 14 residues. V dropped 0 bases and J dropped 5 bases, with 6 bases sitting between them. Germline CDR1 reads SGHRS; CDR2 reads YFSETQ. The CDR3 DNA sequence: TGCGCCAGCAGCTTGGGACCCAATAATTCACCCCTCCACTTT. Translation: CASSLGPNNSPLHF.

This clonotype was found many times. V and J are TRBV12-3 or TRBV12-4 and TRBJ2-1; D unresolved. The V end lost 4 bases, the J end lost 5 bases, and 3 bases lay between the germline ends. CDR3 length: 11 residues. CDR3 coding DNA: TGTGCCAGCAGTTCTAACAATGAGCAGTTCTTC. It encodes CASSSNNEQFF.

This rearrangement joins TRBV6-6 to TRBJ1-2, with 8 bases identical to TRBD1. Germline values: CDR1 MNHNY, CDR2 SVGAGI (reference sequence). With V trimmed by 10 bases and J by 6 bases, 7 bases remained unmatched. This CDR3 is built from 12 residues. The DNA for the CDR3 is TGTGCCACCGTCGGACAGGGTAATGGCTACACCTTC. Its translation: CATVGQGNGYTF.

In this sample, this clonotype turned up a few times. CDR3 nucleotides: TGTGCCAGCAGCCAAGATCTCACTAGCGGGGGTAATGAGCAGTTCTTC. This codes for CASSQDLTSGGNEQFF. The chain has TRBV4-2 and TRBJ2-1; 11 nucleotides line up with TRBD2. The V gene's germline CDR1 is LGHNA and CDR2 YNFKEQ. This CDR3 is built from 16 residues. The ends lost 0 bases at V and 7 bases at J; junction bases unmatched: 5.

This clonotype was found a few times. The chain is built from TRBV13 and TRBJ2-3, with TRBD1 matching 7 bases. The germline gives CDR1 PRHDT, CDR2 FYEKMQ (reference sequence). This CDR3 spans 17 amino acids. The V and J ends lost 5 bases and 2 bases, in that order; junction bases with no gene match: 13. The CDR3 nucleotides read TGTGCCAGCAGCCCCGCGGACGACAGGGTCTTCACAGATACGCAGTATTTT. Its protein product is CASSPADDRVFTDTQYF.